The present TCR beta chain was sequenced within a study of PD-1 blockade in classical Hodgkin lymphoma. A remark on this clone: Its cognate antigen is unknown.

Time point indicated: cycle 4 day 1 (C4D1), after less than 7 weeks of nivolumab. Relapses following autologous stem cell transplantation were seen in all patients, with brentuximab vedotin exposure varying. The CDR3 has 12 residues. Trimming shortened V by 5 bases and J by 10 bases, and 12 bases separated the two germline ends. Germline V lookup: CDR1 SGHVS, CDR2 FQNEAQ. Method: immunoSEQ multiplex PCR; TCRdb's copy keeps in-frame clones and lacks some. The sample holds 90,000 to 100,000 clones, 78% seen once. Whole-study findings and limits: Diversity in CD4+ TCRs, unlike that measured in CD8+ TCRs, had risen significantly by C4D1.

The material was peripheral blood mononuclear cells (PBMCs), obtained before the fourth cycle of nivolumab. The TCR originated in a human donor with classical Hodgkin lymphoma. The rearrangement joins TRBV7-8 to TRBJ2-1, with D possibly TRBD2 on 6 matching bases. CDR3 region: CASSLGLAEQFF. CDR3 DNA: TGTGCCAGCAGCCTCGGGCTAGCGGAGCAGTTCTTC.